The clone carrying this T cell receptor (beta chain) was observed at least ten times. The target antigen is unknown. TCR beta CDR3 regions were amplified from RNA transcripts. TCR CDR3 regions were first amplified by RT-PCR with HTBI primers. TCRdb re-derived calls from the multiplex PCR reads in MiXCR, one entry per CDR3 protein. The data contain hundreds of thousands of distinct CDR3 sequences, around 16% of them singletons. Ophthalmopathy patients all had a Clinical Activity Score of at least 3, a NOSPECS grade of at least 4 and disease under 3 months old. Exclusion followed for patients with uncontrolled infection, other autoimmune disease, pregnancy or lactation. The sample belongs to a study of T cells in Graves' hyperthyroidism and ophthalmopathy. On the study more broadly: Peripheral blood samples were taken at initial diagnosis, prior to any treatment. Overall study findings and caveats: Most thyroid clonotypes expanded above 0.001 were also detected in blood.

Between the trimmed V and J ends, which lost 5 bases and 0 bases, there was a span of 12 bases. The CDR3 extends over 15 amino acids. CDR1 is SGHAT and CDR2 is FQNNGV in the germline V gene. Sample: blood. The genes are TRBV11-2 and TRBJ2-3, with D tentatively TRBD1 (6 bases). The origin of this receptor is a woman aged 40-49 years with Graves' ophthalmopathy. The CDR3 spells CASSANTGSTDTQYF. Written as DNA, the CDR3 is TGTGCCAGCAGCGCTAACACAGGGAGCACAGATACGCAGTATTTT.